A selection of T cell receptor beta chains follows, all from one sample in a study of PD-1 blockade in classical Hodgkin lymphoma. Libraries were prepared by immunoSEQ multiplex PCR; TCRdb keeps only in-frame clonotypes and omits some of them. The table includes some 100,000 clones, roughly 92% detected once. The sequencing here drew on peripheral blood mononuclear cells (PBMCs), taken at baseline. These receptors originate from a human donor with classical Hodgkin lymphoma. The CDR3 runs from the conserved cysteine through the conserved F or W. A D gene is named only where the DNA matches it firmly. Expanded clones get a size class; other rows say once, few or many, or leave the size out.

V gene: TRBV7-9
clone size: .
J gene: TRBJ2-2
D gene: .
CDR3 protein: CATLFTGSTGELFF
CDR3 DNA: TGTGCCACCCTTTTCACGGGAAGCACCGGGGAGCTGTTTTTT

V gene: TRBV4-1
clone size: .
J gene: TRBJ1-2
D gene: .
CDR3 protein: CASSQDLAGPGGYTF
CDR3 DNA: TGCGCCAGCAGCCAAGATTTGGCAGGCCCTGGTGGCTACACCTTC

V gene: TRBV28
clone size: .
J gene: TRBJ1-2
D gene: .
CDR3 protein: CASSLGATGGYTF
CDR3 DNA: TGTGCCAGCAGCTTAGGTGCAACGGGGGGCTACACCTTC

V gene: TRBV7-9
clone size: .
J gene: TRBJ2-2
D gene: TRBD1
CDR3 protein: CASSEEQGAGGELFF
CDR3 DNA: TGTGCCAGCAGCGAAGAACAGGGGGCTGGCGGGGAGCTGTTTTTT

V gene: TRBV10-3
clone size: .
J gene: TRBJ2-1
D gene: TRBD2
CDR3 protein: CAISESTGRGREEEQFF
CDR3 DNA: TGTGCCATCAGTGAGTCGACGGGCCGTGGGCGGGAGGAGGAGCAGTTCTTC

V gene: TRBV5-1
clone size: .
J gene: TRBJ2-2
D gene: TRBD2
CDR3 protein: CASSGSGSWNTGELFF
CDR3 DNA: TGCGCCAGCAGCGGCAGCGGGAGTTGGAACACCGGGGAGCTGTTTTTT

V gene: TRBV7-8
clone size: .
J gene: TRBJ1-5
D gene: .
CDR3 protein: CASSIQGNQPQHF
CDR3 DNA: TGTGCCAGCAGCATACAAGGCAATCAGCCCCAGCATTTT

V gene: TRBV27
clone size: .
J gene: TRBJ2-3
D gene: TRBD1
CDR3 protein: CASSSGTGGTDTQYF
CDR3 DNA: TGTGCCAGCAGTTCCGGGACAGGGGGCACAGATACGCAGTATTTT

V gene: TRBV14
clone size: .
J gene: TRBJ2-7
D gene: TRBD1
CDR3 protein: CASSPDPPGTAWGEQYF
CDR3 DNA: TGTGCCAGCAGCCCCGATCCTCCCGGGACAGCTTGGGGCGAGCAGTACTTC

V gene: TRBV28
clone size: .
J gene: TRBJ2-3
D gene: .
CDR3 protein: CASSSQTLGWGTDTQYF
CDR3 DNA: TGTGCCAGCAGTTCCCAAACCTTAGGTTGGGGCACAGATACGCAGTATTTT

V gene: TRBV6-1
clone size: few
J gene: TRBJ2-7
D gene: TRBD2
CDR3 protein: CASRLGLAGEFEQYF
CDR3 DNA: TGTGCCAGCAGGCTGGGACTAGCGGGAGAGTTTGAGCAGTACTTC

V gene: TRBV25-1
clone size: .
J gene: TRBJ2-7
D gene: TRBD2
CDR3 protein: CASSEVRGLAGGTYEQYF
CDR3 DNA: TGTGCCAGCAGTGAAGTCAGGGGGCTAGCGGGAGGCACCTACGAGCAGTACTTC

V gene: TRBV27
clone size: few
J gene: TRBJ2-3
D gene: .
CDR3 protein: CASLSTDTQYF
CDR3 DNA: TGTGCCAGCCTAAGCACAGATACGCAGTATTTT

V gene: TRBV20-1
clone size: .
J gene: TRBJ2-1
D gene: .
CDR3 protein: CSAGPQGEQFF
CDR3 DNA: TGCAGTGCTGGCCCCCAGGGGGAGCAGTTCTTC

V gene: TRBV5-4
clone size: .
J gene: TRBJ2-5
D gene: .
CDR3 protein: CASSFGGVSPSETQYF
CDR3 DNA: TGTGCCAGCAGCTTTGGAGGAGTGAGCCCTTCTGAGACCCAGTACTTC

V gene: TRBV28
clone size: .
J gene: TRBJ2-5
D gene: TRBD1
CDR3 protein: CASSTGTGGLETQYF
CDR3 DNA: TGTGCCAGCAGTACCGGGACAGGGGGCTTAGAGACCCAGTACTTC

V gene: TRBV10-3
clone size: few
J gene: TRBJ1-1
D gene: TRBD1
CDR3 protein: CAIRGQGEDEAFF
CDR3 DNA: TGTGCCATCAGGGGACAGGGTGAGGATGAAGCTTTCTTT

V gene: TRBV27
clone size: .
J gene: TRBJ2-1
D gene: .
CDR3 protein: CASSLRWGHRTYNEQFF
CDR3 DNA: TGTGCCAGCAGTTTAAGGTGGGGACACAGAACCTACAATGAGCAGTTCTTC

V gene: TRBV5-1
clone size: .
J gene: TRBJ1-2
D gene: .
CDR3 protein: CASSLGQAKTNYGYTF
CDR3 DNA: TGCGCCAGCAGCTTGGGTCAGGCAAAAACTAACTATGGCTACACCTTC

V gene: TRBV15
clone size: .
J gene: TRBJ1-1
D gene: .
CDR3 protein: CATSRAPRYAQLNTEAFF
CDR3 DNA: TGTGCCACCAGCAGAGCCCCTCGGTATGCACAGTTAAACACTGAAGCTTTCTTT

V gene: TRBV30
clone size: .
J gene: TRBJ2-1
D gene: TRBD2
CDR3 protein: CASGGNEQFF
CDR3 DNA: TGTGCCTCGGGGGGGAATGAGCAGTTCTTC

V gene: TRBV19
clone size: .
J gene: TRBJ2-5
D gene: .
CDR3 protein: CASSIEGAGETQYF
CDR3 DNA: TGTGCCAGTAGTATAGAAGGGGCTGGGGAGACCCAGTACTTC

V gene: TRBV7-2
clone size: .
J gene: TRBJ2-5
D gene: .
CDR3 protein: CASSLDPGSLETQYF
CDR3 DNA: TGTGCCAGCAGCTTAGATCCGGGCTCTTTGGAGACCCAGTACTTC

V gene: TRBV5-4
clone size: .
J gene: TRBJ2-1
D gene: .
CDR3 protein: CASSFMADVEQFF
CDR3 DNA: TGTGCCAGCAGCTTCATGGCAGACGTCGAGCAGTTCTTC

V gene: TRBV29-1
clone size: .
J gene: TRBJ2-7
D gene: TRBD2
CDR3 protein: CSVGRENPYEQYF
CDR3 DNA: TGCAGCGTCGGGCGGGAGAACCCCTACGAGCAGTACTTC

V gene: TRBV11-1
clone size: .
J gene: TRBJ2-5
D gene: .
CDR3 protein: CASSSVVQETQYF
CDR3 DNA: TGTGCCAGCAGCTCGGTAGTTCAAGAGACCCAGTACTTC

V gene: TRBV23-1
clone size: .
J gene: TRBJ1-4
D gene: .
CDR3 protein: CASSQNGTTNEKLFF
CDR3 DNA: TGCGCCAGCAGTCAAAATGGAACAACTAATGAAAAACTGTTTTTT

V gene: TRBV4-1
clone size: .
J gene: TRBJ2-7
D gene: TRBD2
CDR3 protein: CASSQDGTSQWEQYF
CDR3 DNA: TGCGCCAGCAGCCAGGACGGGACTAGTCAGTGGGAGCAGTACTTC

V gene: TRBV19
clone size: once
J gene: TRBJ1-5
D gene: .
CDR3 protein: CASSLGRDQPQHF
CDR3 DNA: TGTGCCAGTAGTTTAGGAAGGGATCAGCCCCAGCATTTT

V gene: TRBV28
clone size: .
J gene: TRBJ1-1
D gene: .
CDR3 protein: CASSFLNTEAFF
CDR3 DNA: TGTGCCAGCAGTTTCCTGAACACTGAAGCTTTCTTT

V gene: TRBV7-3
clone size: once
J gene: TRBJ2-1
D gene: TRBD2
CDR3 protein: CASSFQSGTRGRYNEQFF
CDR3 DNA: TGTGCCAGCAGCTTCCAATCCGGGACTAGGGGGAGGTACAATGAGCAGTTCTTC

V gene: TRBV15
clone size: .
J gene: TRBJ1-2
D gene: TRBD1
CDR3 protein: CATSRGGTASHYGYTF
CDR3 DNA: TGTGCCACCAGCAGAGGGGGGACAGCGAGTCACTATGGCTACACCTTC

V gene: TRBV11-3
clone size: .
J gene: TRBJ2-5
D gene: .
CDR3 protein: CASSAGQETQYF
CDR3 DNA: TGTGCCAGCAGCGCCGGCCAAGAGACCCAGTACTTC

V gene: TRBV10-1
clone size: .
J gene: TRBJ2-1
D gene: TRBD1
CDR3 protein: CASSALGQGWGNEQFF
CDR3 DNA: TGCGCCAGCAGCGCCCTCGGACAGGGTTGGGGCAATGAGCAGTTCTTC

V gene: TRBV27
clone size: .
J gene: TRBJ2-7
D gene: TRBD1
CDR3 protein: CASGLGQGSEQYF
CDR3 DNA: TGTGCCAGCGGACTGGGACAGGGGTCCGAGCAGTACTTC

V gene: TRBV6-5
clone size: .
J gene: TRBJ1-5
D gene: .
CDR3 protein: CASGGPQPQHF
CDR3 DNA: TGTGCCAGCGGGGGACCTCAGCCCCAGCATTTT

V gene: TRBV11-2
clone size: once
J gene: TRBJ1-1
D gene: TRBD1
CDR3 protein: CASSLAGGAPPEAFF
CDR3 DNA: TGTGCCAGCAGCTTAGCAGGGGGCGCTCCCCCTGAAGCTTTCTTT

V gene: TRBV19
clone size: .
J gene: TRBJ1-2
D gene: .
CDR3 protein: CASSIVRGDYGYTF
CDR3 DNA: TGTGCCAGTAGTATAGTAAGGGGAGACTATGGCTACACCTTC

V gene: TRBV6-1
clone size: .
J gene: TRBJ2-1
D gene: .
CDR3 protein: CASSEARPSYNEQFF
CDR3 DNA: TGTGCCAGCAGTGAAGCTAGGCCCTCCTACAATGAGCAGTTCTTC

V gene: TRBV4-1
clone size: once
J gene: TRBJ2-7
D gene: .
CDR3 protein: CASSQDLGIPYEQYF
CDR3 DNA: TGCGCCAGCAGCCAAGATTTGGGGATCCCCTACGAGCAGTACTTC

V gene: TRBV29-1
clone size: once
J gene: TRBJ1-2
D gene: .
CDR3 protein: CSVERGVGYTF
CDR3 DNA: TGCAGCGTTGAAAGAGGGGTCGGCTACACCTTC

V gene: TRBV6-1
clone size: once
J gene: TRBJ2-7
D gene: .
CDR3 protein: CASSESGKYEQYF
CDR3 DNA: TGTGCCAGCAGTGAATCAGGGAAGTACGAGCAGTACTTC

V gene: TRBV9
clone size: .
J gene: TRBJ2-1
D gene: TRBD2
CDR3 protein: CASRLAGYNEQFF
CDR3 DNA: TGTGCCAGCCGACTAGCGGGGTACAATGAGCAGTTCTTC

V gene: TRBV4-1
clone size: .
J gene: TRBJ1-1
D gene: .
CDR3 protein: CASRLGGSLNVEAFF
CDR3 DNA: TGCGCCAGCAGGCTAGGGGGGAGCTTGAATGTTGAAGCTTTCTTT

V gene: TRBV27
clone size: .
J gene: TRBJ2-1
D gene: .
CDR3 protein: CASSSIGMGYNEQFF
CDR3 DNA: TGTGCCAGCAGCTCGATTGGAATGGGCTACAATGAGCAGTTCTTC